This TCR beta chain was captured by sequencing in a study of blood T cells in healthy people across ages. The authors ran a second PCR of 7 to 11 cycles using a sample-barcoded 5' primer and a J-beta primer mix. From the 5' RACE reads, TCRdb called clonotypes with MiXCR, one entry per CDR3 protein. The sample yields 1.5 million to 2 million distinct CDR3 sequences, 28% seen once. Trimming left V 1 base short and J 5 bases short, with 14 bases between. CDR1 is MGHDK and CDR2 is SYGVNS in the germline V gene. The CDR3 spans 15 residues. Extraction of total RNA produced a minimum of 5 micrograms from each sample.

The receptor was isolated from a woman under 40 in good health. What was sequenced was blood. The chain couples TRBV25-1 to TRBJ1-2; tentative D call: TRBD1 (5 bases). CDR3 sequence: CASSEWVGAEYGYTF. The DNA for the CDR3 is TGTGCCAGCAGTGAATGGGTAGGGGCGGAATATGGCTACACCTTC.